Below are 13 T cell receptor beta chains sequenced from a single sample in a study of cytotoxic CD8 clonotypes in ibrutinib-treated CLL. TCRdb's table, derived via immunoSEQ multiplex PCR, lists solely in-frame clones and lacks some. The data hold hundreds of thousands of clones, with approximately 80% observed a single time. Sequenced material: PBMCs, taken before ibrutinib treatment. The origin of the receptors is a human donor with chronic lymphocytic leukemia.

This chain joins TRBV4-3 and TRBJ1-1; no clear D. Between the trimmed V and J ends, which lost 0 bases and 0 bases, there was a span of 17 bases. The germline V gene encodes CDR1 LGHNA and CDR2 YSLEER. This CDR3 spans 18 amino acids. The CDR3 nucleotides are TGCGCCAGCAGCCAAGATGGCTGGCCCCGGTTCATGAACACTGAAGCTTTCTTT. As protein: CASSQDGWPRFMNTEAFF.

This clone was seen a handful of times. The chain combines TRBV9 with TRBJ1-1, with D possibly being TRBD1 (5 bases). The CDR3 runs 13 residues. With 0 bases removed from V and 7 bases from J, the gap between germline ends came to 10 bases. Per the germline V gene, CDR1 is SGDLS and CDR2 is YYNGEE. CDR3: CASSVVRGFEAFF. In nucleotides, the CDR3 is TGTGCCAGCAGCGTAGTGAGGGGTTTTGAAGCTTTCTTT.

In DNA form, the CDR3 reads TGTGCCAGCACTATCTCCTCTTACGAGCAGTACTTC. Translated: CASTISSYEQYF. The V and J genes are TRBV7-9 and TRBJ2-7; D is undetermined. Trimming removed 7 bases from V and 4 bases from J, with 11 bases in between. The CDR3 has 12 residues. The germline CDR1 and CDR2 sequences are SEHNR and FQNEAQ (reference sequence).

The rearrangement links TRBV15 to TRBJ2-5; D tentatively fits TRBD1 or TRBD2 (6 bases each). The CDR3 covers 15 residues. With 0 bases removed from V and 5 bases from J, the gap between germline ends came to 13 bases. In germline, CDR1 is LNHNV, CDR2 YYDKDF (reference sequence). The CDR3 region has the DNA TGTGCCACCAGCAGAGATTTGGGGGGCGGGGAGACCCAGTACTTC. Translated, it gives CATSRDLGGGETQYF.

The CDR3 spells CASRGLGDEQFF. CDR3 nucleotides: TGTGCCAGCAGAGGACTAGGAGATGAGCAGTTCTTC. V is TRBV7-2 and J is TRBJ2-1; TRBD2 agrees at 7 bases. From germline, CDR1 is SGHTA and CDR2 FQGNSA. After removal of 6 bases from V and 8 bases from J, the junction contained 4 bases not matched to a gene. The CDR3 length is 12 residues. Full variable domain (rest looked up from reference TRBV7-2 and TRBJ2-1): GAGVSQSPSNKVTEKGKDVELRCDPISGHTALYWYRQSLGQGLEFLIYFQGNSAPDKSGLPSDRFSAERTGGSVSTLTIQRTQQEDSAVYLCASRGLGDEQFFGPGTRLTVL.

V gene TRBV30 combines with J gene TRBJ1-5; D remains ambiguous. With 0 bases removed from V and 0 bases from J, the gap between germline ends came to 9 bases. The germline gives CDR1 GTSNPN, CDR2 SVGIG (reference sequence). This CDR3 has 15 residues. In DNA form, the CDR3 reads TGTGCCTGGAGTGTAACGGCAGGTAGCAATCAGCCCCAGCATTTT. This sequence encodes CAWSVTAGSNQPQHF.

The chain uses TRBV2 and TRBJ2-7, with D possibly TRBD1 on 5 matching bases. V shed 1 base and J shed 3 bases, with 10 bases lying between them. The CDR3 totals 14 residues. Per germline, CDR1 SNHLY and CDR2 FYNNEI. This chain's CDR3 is CASSEVGELYEQYF. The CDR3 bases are TGTGCCAGCAGTGAAGTAGGGGAACTCTACGAGCAGTACTTC.

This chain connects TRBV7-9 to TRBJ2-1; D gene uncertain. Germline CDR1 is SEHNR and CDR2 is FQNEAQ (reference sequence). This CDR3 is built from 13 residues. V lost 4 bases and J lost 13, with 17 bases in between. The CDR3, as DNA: TGTGCCAGCAGCTCCTCGACCGTCCCGCCTCAGTTCTTC. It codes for CASSSSTVPPQFF.

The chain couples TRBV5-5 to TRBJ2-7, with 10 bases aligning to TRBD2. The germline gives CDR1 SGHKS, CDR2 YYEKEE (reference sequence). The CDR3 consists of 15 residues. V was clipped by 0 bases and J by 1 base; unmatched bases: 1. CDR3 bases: TGTGCCAGCAGCTTGGTACTAGCGGGATCCTACGAGCAGTACTTC. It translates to CASSLVLAGSYEQYF.

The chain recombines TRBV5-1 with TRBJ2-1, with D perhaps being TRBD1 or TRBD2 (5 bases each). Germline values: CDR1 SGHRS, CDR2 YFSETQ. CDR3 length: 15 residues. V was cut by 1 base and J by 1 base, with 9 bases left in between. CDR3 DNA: TGCGCCAGCAGCTTGAGGGACCAATCCTACAATGAGCAGTTCTTC. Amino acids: CASSLRDQSYNEQFF.

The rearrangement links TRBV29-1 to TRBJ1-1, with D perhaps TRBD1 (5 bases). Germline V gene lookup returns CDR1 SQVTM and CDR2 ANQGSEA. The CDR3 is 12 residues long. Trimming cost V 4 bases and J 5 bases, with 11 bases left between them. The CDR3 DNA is TGCAGCGTTGTGGAGGGGAGTACTGAAGCTTTCTTT. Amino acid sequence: CSVVEGSTEAFF. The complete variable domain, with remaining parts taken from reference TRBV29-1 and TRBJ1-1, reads SAVISQKPSRDICQRGTSLTIQCQVDSQVTMMFWYRQQPGQSLTLIATANQGSEATYESGFVIDKFPISRPNLTFSTLTVSNMSPEDSSIYLCSVVEGSTEAFFGQGTRLTVV.

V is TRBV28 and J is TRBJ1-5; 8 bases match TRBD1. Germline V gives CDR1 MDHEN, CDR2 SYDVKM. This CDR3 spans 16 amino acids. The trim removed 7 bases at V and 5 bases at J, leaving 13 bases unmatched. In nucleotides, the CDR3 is TGTGCCAGCAACCCGGACAGGGCTTACCTATATCAGCCCCAGCATTTT. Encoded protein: CASNPDRAYLYQPQHF.

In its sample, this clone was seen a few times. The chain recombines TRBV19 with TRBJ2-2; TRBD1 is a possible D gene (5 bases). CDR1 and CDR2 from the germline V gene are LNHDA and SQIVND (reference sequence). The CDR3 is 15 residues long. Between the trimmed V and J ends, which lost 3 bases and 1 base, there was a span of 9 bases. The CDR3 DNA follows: TGTGCCAGTAGTATGATGGACAAGAACACCGGGGAGCTGTTTTTT. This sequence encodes CASSMMDKNTGELFF.